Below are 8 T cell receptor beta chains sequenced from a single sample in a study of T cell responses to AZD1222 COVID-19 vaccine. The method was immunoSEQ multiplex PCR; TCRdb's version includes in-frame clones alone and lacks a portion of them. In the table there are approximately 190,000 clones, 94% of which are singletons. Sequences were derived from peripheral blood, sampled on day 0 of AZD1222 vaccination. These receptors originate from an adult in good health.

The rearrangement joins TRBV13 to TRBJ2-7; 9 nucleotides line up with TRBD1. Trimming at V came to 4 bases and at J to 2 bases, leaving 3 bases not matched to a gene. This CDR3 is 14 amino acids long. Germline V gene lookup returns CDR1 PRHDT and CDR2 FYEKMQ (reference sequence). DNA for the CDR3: TGTGCCAGCAGCTCCGGGACAGGGCCCTACGAGCAGTACTTC. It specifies CASSSGTGPYEQYF.

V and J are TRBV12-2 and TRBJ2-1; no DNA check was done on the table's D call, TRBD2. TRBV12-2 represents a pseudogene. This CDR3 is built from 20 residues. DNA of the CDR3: TGTGCAAGTCGCTTAGCGCTTAGACCAGGAGCGGGAGGGACCTACAATGAGCAGTTCTTC. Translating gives CASRLALRPGAGGTYNEQFF.

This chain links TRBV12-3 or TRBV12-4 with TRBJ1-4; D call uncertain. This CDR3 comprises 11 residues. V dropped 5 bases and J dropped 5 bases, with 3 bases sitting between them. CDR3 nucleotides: TGTGCCAGCAGTCCAAATGAAAAACTGTTTTTT. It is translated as CASSPNEKLFF.

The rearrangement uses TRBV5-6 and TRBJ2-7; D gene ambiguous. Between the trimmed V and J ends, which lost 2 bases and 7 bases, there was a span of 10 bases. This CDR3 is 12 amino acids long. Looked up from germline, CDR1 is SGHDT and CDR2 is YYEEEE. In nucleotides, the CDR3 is TGTGCCAGCAGCTTTGGACCACGGGAGCAGTACTTC. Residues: CASSFGPREQYF.

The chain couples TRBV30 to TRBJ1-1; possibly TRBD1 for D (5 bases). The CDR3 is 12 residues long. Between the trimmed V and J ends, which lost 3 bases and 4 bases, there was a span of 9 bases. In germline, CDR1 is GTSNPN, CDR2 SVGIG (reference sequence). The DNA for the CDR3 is TGTGCCTGGAGCAAGGGGTTCACTGAAGCTTTCTTT. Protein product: CAWSKGFTEAFF.

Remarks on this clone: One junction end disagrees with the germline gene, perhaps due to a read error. The CDR3 nucleotides are TGTGCCACCAGTACAGGGAGCTCCTACGAGCAGTACTTC. Translated: CATSTGSSYEQYF. V usage is TRBV2 and J usage is TRBJ2-7; D is perhaps TRBD1 (6 bases). The CDR3 is 13 residues long. Looked up from germline, CDR1 is SNHLY and CDR2 is FYNNEI.

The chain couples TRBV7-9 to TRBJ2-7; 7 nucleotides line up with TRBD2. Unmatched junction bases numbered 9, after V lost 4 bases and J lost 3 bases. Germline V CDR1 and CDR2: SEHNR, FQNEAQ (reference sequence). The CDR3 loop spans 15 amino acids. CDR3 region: CASSSFGGRGYEQYF. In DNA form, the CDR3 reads TGTGCCAGCAGCTCCTTTGGCGGGAGAGGCTACGAGCAGTACTTC.

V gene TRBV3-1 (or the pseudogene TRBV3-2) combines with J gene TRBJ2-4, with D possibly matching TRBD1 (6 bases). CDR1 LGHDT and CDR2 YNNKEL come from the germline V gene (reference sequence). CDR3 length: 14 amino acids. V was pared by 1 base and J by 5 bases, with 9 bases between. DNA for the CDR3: TGTGCCAGCAGCCAAGTCCACAGGGAAAACATTCAGTACTTC. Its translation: CASSQVHRENIQYF.